The rows below give T cell receptor beta chains drawn from one sample of a study of T cell responses to AZD1222 COVID-19 vaccine. Measured with immunoSEQ multiplex PCR; TCRdb has only the in-frame clones, and not every one. Of about 81,000 clones detected, just over 90% appear once; the ten largest clones hold around 5.2%. Sequencing used peripheral blood, obtained on day 0 of AZD1222 vaccination. Receptors originate from an adult in good health. Each CDR3 is given with its conserved first and last residue. Each record gives: CDR3 DNA, CDR3 protein, D gene, CDR3 length, clone size, V gene, J gene. A D gene is named only where the DNA matches it firmly. Only part of the rows carry a size: once, few, many, or a class if the clone is expanded.

cdr3_nt: TGTGCTAGCAGGGGGGCCCAAGAGACCCAGTACTTC
cdr3_aa: CASRGAQETQYF
d_call: .
cdr3_length: 12
clone_size: .
v_call: TRBV12-5
j_call: TRBJ2-5

cdr3_nt: TGTGCCAGCAGCTGGTCCACCCGCCCAGATACGCAGTATTTT
cdr3_aa: CASSWSTRPDTQYF
d_call: .
cdr3_length: 14
clone_size: .
v_call: TRBV7-8
j_call: TRBJ2-3

cdr3_nt: TGTGCCAGCAGCGTACTGCGGGGGGACACCGGGGAGCTGTTTTTT
cdr3_aa: CASSVLRGDTGELFF
d_call: TRBD2
cdr3_length: 15
clone_size: .
v_call: TRBV9
j_call: TRBJ2-2

cdr3_nt: TGTGCCAGCAGTTCTTGGGGGGAAAGAACCTACAATGAGCAGTTCTTC
cdr3_aa: CASSSWGERTYNEQFF
d_call: .
cdr3_length: 16
clone_size: .
v_call: TRBV27
j_call: TRBJ2-1

cdr3_nt: TGCGCCAGCAGCGGGGCAGATACGCAGTATTTT
cdr3_aa: CASSGADTQYF
d_call: .
cdr3_length: 11
clone_size: .
v_call: TRBV5-1
j_call: TRBJ2-3

cdr3_nt: TGCGCCAGCAGCGGGGGGAGGACTACCTACTACAATGAGCAGTTCTTC
cdr3_aa: CASSGGRTTYYNEQFF
d_call: .
cdr3_length: 16
clone_size: few
v_call: TRBV5-1
j_call: TRBJ2-1

cdr3_nt: TGTGCCAGCAGTGAAAACAGGGACAGGGGGCCGTTCTTC
cdr3_aa: CASSENRDRGPFF
d_call: TRBD1
cdr3_length: 13
clone_size: .
v_call: TRBV6-1
j_call: TRBJ2-1

cdr3_nt: TGTGCCAGATCATGGCTAGCGATAGGAGAGCAGTACTTC
cdr3_aa: CARSWLAIGEQYF
d_call: .
cdr3_length: 13
clone_size: .
v_call: TRBV5-3
j_call: TRBJ2-7

cdr3_nt: TGTGCCAGCAGCGGACGACAGGGTGGGCGAACCGGGGAGCTGTTTTTT
cdr3_aa: CASSGRQGGRTGELFF
d_call: TRBD1
cdr3_length: 16
clone_size: .
v_call: TRBV9
j_call: TRBJ2-2

cdr3_nt: TGCGCCAGCAGCACGGGACAGGGATACTATGGCTACACCTTC
cdr3_aa: CASSTGQGYYGYTF
d_call: TRBD1
cdr3_length: 14
clone_size: .
v_call: TRBV5-1
j_call: TRBJ1-2

cdr3_nt: TGTGCCAGCAGTGCATATGGGACTACAACGAACACCGGGGAGCTGTTTTTT
cdr3_aa: CASSAYGTTTNTGELFF
d_call: TRBD2
cdr3_length: 17
clone_size: .
v_call: TRBV2
j_call: TRBJ2-2

cdr3_nt: TGTGCCAGCAGCTTAGGTGGTGGGCGCCTACAGGGCTACACCTTC
cdr3_aa: CASSLGGGRLQGYTF
d_call: .
cdr3_length: 15
clone_size: .
v_call: TRBV7-2
j_call: TRBJ1-2

cdr3_nt: TGTGCCAGCAGCTTAGGGGCCGGGACGAGCTCCTACGAGCAGTACTTC
cdr3_aa: CASSLGAGTSSYEQYF
d_call: .
cdr3_length: 16
clone_size: once
v_call: TRBV7-6
j_call: TRBJ2-7

cdr3_nt: TGTGCCAGCAGCTTTCCTGCGGGAGACCATGAGCAGTTCTTC
cdr3_aa: CASSFPAGDHEQFF
d_call: TRBD2
cdr3_length: 14
clone_size: .
v_call: TRBV7-2
j_call: TRBJ2-1

cdr3_nt: TGTGCCAGTAGTAGGGCTAGCGGGATGGCAGATACGCAGTATTTT
cdr3_aa: CASSRASGMADTQYF
d_call: TRBD2
cdr3_length: 15
clone_size: .
v_call: TRBV19
j_call: TRBJ2-3

cdr3_nt: TGTGCCAGCAGCTTACTAAATTCACCCCTCCACTTT
cdr3_aa: CASSLLNSPLHF
d_call: .
cdr3_length: 12
clone_size: .
v_call: TRBV11-2
j_call: TRBJ1-6

cdr3_nt: TGTGCCAGCAGTTTCTATCAGGGAGCCTACAATGAGCAGTTCTTC
cdr3_aa: CASSFYQGAYNEQFF
d_call: .
cdr3_length: 15
clone_size: .
v_call: TRBV28
j_call: TRBJ2-1

cdr3_nt: TGTGCCAGCAGCCAAGGACTGCGCCGGGGGGATACGCAGTATTTT
cdr3_aa: CASSQGLRRGDTQYF
d_call: .
cdr3_length: 15
clone_size: .
v_call: TRBV4-2
j_call: TRBJ2-3

cdr3_nt: TGTGCCAGCAGCGTAGAAACGGCAGGGCGAGGGGAGCTGTTTTTT
cdr3_aa: CASSVETAGRGELFF
d_call: .
cdr3_length: 15
clone_size: .
v_call: TRBV9
j_call: TRBJ2-2

cdr3_nt: TGTGCCAGCAGCTTGAGCGCCCGGGCCGGGAACTACGAGCAGTACTTC
cdr3_aa: CASSLSARAGNYEQYF
d_call: .
cdr3_length: 16
clone_size: .
v_call: TRBV21-1
j_call: TRBJ2-7

cdr3_nt: TGCGCCAGCAGCCCTCCAATAGTGAGCTCCTACAATGAGCAGTTCTTC
cdr3_aa: CASSPPIVSSYNEQFF
d_call: .
cdr3_length: 16
clone_size: .
v_call: TRBV5-1
j_call: TRBJ2-1

cdr3_nt: TGTGCCAGCAGTCTGACAAACGGGGAGCTGTTTTTT
cdr3_aa: CASSLTNGELFF
d_call: .
cdr3_length: 12
clone_size: once
v_call: TRBV12-3/TRBV12-4
j_call: TRBJ2-2

cdr3_nt: TGTGTCAGCAGGCGACTAGCGGGAAACGGTGAGCAGTTCTTC
cdr3_aa: CVSRRLAGNGEQFF
d_call: TRBD2
cdr3_length: 14
clone_size: .
v_call: TRBV6-5
j_call: TRBJ2-1

cdr3_nt: TGTGCCACCAGTGATTTTAAAGCGGGGAAAGTCTACGAGCAGTACTTC
cdr3_aa: CATSDFKAGKVYEQYF
d_call: TRBD2
cdr3_length: 16
clone_size: .
v_call: TRBV24-1
j_call: TRBJ2-7

cdr3_nt: TGTGCCAGCAGCGAAGGACTGGCAAACACCGGGGAGCTGTTTTTT
cdr3_aa: CASSEGLANTGELFF
d_call: .
cdr3_length: 15
clone_size: .
v_call: TRBV9
j_call: TRBJ2-2

cdr3_nt: TGTGCCAGCAGCGGGACTAGCGGACAAGAGACCCAGTACTTC
cdr3_aa: CASSGTSGQETQYF
d_call: TRBD2
cdr3_length: 14
clone_size: .
v_call: TRBV5-6
j_call: TRBJ2-5

cdr3_nt: TGTGCCAGCAGCTCAATCCGGCAGCGGGGGGGCTACGAGCAGTACTTC
cdr3_aa: CASSSIRQRGGYEQYF
d_call: TRBD2
cdr3_length: 16
clone_size: .
v_call: TRBV7-6
j_call: TRBJ2-7

cdr3_nt: TGTGCCAGCAGCCCCTCTCCTAGCGGGTGGGAGACCCAGTACTTC
cdr3_aa: CASSPSPSGWETQYF
d_call: TRBD2
cdr3_length: 15
clone_size: .
v_call: TRBV3-1/TRBV3-2
j_call: TRBJ2-5

cdr3_nt: TGTGCCAGCACCAAGGAAGGGGGCCTTAATTCACCCCTCCACTTT
cdr3_aa: CASTKEGGLNSPLHF
d_call: TRBD1
cdr3_length: 15
clone_size: .
v_call: TRBV27
j_call: TRBJ1-6

cdr3_nt: TGCAGCGTTGCTAACGGGGATACGCAGTATTTT
cdr3_aa: CSVANGDTQYF
d_call: .
cdr3_length: 11
clone_size: .
v_call: TRBV29-1
j_call: TRBJ2-3

cdr3_nt: TGTGCCAGCAGCCGGGGAAGGGGGTTTCAAGAGACCCAGTACTTC
cdr3_aa: CASSRGRGFQETQYF
d_call: .
cdr3_length: 15
clone_size: .
v_call: TRBV27
j_call: TRBJ2-5

cdr3_nt: TGTGCCAGCAGCCGGCAATACGAGCAGTACTTC
cdr3_aa: CASSRQYEQYF
d_call: .
cdr3_length: 11
clone_size: .
v_call: TRBV3-1/TRBV3-2
j_call: TRBJ2-7

cdr3_nt: TGTGCCAGCTCACCGTCCGGAGGAGAGAGTGAGCAGTTCTTC
cdr3_aa: CASSPSGGESEQFF
d_call: .
cdr3_length: 14
clone_size: few
v_call: TRBV18
j_call: TRBJ2-1

cdr3_nt: TGTGCCAGCAGCGCACCCCCGGGACAGAGCAATCAGCCCCAGCATTTT
cdr3_aa: CASSAPPGQSNQPQHF
d_call: TRBD1
cdr3_length: 16
clone_size: .
v_call: TRBV28
j_call: TRBJ1-5

cdr3_nt: TGTGCCAGCTCAGAACAGGGGGCAGGGACGAATGAAAAACTGTTTTTT
cdr3_aa: CASSEQGAGTNEKLFF
d_call: TRBD1
cdr3_length: 16
clone_size: .
v_call: TRBV18
j_call: TRBJ1-4

cdr3_nt: TGTGCCAGCAGTATCCCGGGGGGGGAAGGTTCACCCCTCCACTTT
cdr3_aa: CASSIPGGEGSPLHF
d_call: .
cdr3_length: 15
clone_size: .
v_call: TRBV28
j_call: TRBJ1-6

cdr3_nt: TGTGCCAGCAGCCAGGGGGGCGGGAGGGGAGATACGCAGTATTTT
cdr3_aa: CASSQGGGRGDTQYF
d_call: TRBD2
cdr3_length: 15
clone_size: .
v_call: TRBV2
j_call: TRBJ2-3

cdr3_nt: TGTGCCACCTCGGGGGGTTCTAGCACAGATACGCAGTATTTT
cdr3_aa: CATSGGSSTDTQYF
d_call: TRBD2
cdr3_length: 14
clone_size: .
v_call: TRBV28
j_call: TRBJ2-3

cdr3_nt: TGTGCCATCAGTGAGGGACTAGCGGGAGGGCTGGAGACCCAGTACTTC
cdr3_aa: CAISEGLAGGLETQYF
d_call: TRBD2
cdr3_length: 16
clone_size: .
v_call: TRBV10-3
j_call: TRBJ2-5

cdr3_nt: TGTGCCAGCTCACGACCGGGACTAGCGGGAGAATCCGTATTCTTC
cdr3_aa: CASSRPGLAGESVFF
d_call: TRBD2
cdr3_length: 15
clone_size: .
v_call: TRBV18
j_call: TRBJ2-1